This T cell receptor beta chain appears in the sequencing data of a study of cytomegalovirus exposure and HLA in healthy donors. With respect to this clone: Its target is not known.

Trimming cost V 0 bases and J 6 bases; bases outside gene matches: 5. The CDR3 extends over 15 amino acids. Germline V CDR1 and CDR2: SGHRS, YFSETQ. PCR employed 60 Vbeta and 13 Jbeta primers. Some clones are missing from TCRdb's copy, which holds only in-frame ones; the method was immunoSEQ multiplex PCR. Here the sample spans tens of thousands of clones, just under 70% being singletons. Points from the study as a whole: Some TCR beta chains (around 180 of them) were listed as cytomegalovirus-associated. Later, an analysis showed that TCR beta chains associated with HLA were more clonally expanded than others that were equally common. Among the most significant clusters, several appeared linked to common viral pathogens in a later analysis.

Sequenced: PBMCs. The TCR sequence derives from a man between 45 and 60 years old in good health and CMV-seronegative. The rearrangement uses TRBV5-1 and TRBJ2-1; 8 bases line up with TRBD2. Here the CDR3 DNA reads TGCGCCAGCAGCTTGGTCGCGGGGGGCCTCAATGAGCAGTTCTTC. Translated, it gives CASSLVAGGLNEQFF.